These 8 T cell receptor beta chains originate from one sample sequenced in a study of cytomegalovirus exposure and HLA in healthy donors. PCR used 60 Vbeta primers and 13 Jbeta primers. Sequenced by immunoSEQ multiplex PCR; TCRdb stores in-frame clones only, minus some. The sample has approximately 150,000 clones, 80% to 90% seen once. Source material: PBMCs. The receptors stem from a woman aged 25 to 45 in good health and CMV-seropositive.

This chain joins TRBV6-1 and TRBJ2-5; possible D gene TRBD1, 5 bases. The end of the DNA aligns better with TRBJ2-7, so the J call may be wrong. This CDR3 has 15 residues. Germline V gives CDR1 MNHNS, CDR2 SASEGT. The CDR3 nucleotides read TGTGCCAGCAGTGAAAGAGACAGCCCCTCCTACGAGCAGTACTTC. It yields the protein CASSERDSPSYEQYF.

V is TRBV30 and J is TRBJ2-6, with TRBD1 matching 9 bases. Losses at the gene ends were 5 bases for V and 4 bases for J; bases not matched to a gene: 3. Germline V gives CDR1 GTSNPN, CDR2 SVGIG (reference sequence). The CDR3 runs to 14 residues. CDR3 sequence reads: CAWGTGLGANVLTF. DNA of the CDR3: TGTGCCTGGGGGACAGGGCTCGGGGCCAACGTCCTGACTTTC.

The rearrangement joins TRBV5-6 to TRBJ1-2, with 8 bases lining up with TRBD1. CDR1 and CDR2 (germline): SGHDT, YYEEEE. The CDR3 has 15 residues. The V gene end was trimmed by 4 bases and the J gene end by 4 bases; junction bases not matched to a gene: 9. This CDR3 is CASSRGLGQGYGYTF. The DNA of the CDR3 is TGTGCCAGCAGCCGGGGCCTCGGACAGGGCTATGGCTACACCTTC.

The J gene is TRBJ1-6, the V gene TRBV28, with D perhaps matching TRBD1 (5 bases). V lost 1 base to trimming and J lost 9 bases, with 13 bases between them. The V gene's germline CDR1 is MDHEN and CDR2 SYDVKM. This CDR3 has 15 amino acids. The CDR3 here is CASSLSQGLGSPLHF. For the CDR3, the DNA is TGTGCCAGCAGTTTATCCCAGGGCCTGGGTTCACCCCTCCACTTT.

The gene calls are TRBV30 and TRBJ2-1; tentatively, D is TRBD2 (5 bases). V lost 4 bases to trimming and J lost 4 bases, with 11 bases between them. The CDR3 consists of 13 residues. Looked up from germline, CDR1 is GTSNPN and CDR2 is SVGIG (reference sequence). The CDR3 spells CAWKRENYNEQFF. CDR3 DNA sequence: TGTGCCTGGAAAAGGGAGAATTACAATGAGCAGTTCTTC.

The CDR3 DNA reads as TGTGCCAGCAGTGAAGGGACTCTGGTAGGCTACACCTTC. This codes for CASSEGTLVGYTF. V and J are TRBV6-1 and TRBJ1-2; D ambiguous. Between the trimmed V and J ends, which lost 1 base and 8 bases, there was a span of 11 bases. This CDR3 has 13 residues. The germline CDR1 and CDR2 sequences are MNHNS and SASEGT.

The J gene is TRBJ1-3, the V gene TRBV4-2; TRBD1 matches 9 bases. V lost 0 bases to trimming and J lost 4 bases; unmatched junction nucleotides: 7. The CDR3 is 17 amino acids. CDR1 LGHNA and CDR2 YNFKEQ come from the germline V gene. The CDR3 region is CASSQDYSGQGGNTIYF. CDR3 nucleotides: TGTGCCAGCAGCCAAGATTACAGTGGACAGGGGGGAAACACCATATATTTT.

This CDR3 reads CASSQAGESHQPQHF. Written as DNA, the CDR3 is TGTGCCAGCAGCCAAGCAGGGGAGTCGCATCAGCCCCAGCATTTT. The V and J genes are TRBV4-2 and TRBJ1-5; D might be TRBD1 (6 bases). This CDR3 has 15 residues. The ends were cut back, 1 base at V and 5 bases at J, with 12 bases in the middle. In germline, CDR1 is LGHNA, CDR2 YNFKEQ.